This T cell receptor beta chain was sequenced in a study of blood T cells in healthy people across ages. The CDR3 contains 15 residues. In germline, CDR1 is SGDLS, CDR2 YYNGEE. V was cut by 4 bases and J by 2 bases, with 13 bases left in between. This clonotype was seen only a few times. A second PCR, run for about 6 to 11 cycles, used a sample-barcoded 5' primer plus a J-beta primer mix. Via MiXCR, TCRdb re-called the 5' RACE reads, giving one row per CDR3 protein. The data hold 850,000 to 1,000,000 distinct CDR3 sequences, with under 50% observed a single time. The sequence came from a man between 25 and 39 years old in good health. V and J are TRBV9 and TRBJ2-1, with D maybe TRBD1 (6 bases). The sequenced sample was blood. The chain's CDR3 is CASSYGTTTYNEQFF. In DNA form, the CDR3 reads TGTGCCAGCAGCTACGGGACAACCACCTACAATGAGCAGTTCTTC.